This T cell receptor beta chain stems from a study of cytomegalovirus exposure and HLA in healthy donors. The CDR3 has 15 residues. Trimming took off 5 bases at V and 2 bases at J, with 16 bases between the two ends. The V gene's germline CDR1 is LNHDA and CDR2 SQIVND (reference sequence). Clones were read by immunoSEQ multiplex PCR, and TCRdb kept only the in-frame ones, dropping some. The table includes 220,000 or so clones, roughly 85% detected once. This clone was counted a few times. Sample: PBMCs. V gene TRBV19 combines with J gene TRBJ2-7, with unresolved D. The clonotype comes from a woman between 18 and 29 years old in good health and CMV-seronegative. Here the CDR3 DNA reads TGTGCCAGTAGTCTCACCCGCGCAGGCCCCTACGAGCAGTACTTC. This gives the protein CASSLTRAGPYEQYF.